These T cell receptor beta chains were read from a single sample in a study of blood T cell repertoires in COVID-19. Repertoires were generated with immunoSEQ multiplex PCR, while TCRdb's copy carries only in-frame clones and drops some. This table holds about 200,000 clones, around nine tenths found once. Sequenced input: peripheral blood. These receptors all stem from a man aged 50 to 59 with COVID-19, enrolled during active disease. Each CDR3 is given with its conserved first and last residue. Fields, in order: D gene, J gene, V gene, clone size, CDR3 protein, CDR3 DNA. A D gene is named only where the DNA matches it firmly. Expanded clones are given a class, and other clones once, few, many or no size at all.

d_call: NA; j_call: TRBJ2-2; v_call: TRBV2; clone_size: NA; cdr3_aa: CASRSGNTGELFF; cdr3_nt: TGTGCCAGCAGATCGGGGAACACCGGGGAGCTGTTTTTT
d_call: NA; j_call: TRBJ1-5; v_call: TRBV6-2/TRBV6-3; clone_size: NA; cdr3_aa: CASTPRGGVNNQPQHF; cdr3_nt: TGTGCCAGCACCCCAAGAGGGGGGGTCAACAATCAGCCCCAGCATTTT
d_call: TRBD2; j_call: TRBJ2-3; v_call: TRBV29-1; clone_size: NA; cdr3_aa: CSVEVSGGTDTQYF; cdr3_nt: TGCAGCGTTGAAGTAAGCGGGGGGACAGATACGCAGTATTTT
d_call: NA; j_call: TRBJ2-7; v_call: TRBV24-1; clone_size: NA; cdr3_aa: CATSDPTDFQQYF; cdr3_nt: TGTGCCACCAGTGACCCGACAGATTTCCAGCAGTACTTC
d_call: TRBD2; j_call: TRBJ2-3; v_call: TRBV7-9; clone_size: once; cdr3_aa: CASSSPRGVNTDTQYF; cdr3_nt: TGTGCCAGCAGCTCACCCCGGGGGGTGAACACAGATACGCAGTATTTT
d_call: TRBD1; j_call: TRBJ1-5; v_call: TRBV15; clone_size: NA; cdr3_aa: CATSSLQGARGNQPQHF; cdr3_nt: TGTGCCACCAGCAGTTTACAGGGGGCCCGCGGCAATCAGCCCCAGCATTTT
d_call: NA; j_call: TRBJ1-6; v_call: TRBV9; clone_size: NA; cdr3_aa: CASSVAGSYNSPLHF; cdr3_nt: TGTGCCAGCAGCGTAGCGGGTTCTTATAATTCACCCCTCCACTTT
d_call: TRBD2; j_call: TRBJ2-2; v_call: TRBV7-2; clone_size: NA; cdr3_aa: CASSLFQGLAANTGELFF; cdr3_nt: TGTGCCAGCAGCTTATTTCAGGGACTAGCAGCGAACACCGGGGAGCTGTTTTTT
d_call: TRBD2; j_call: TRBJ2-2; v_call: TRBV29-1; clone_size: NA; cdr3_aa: CSVVVAGVVTGELFF; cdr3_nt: TGCAGCGTTGTAGTAGCGGGAGTTGTCACCGGGGAGCTGTTTTTT
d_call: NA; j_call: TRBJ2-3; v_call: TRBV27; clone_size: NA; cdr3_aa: CASSSRQESTDTQYF; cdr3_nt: TGTGCCAGCAGTTCTCGACAGGAGAGCACAGATACGCAGTATTTT
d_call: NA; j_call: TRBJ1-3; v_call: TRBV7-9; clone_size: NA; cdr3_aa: CASSLVAGSGNTIYF; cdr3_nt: TGTGCCAGCAGCTTAGTGGCGGGCTCTGGAAACACCATATATTTT
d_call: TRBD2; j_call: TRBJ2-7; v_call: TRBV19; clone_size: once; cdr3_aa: CASKLAGDTIEQYF; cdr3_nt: TGTGCCAGTAAACTAGCGGGAGACACCATCGAGCAGTACTTC
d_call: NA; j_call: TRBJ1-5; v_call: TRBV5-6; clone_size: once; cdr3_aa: CASSLGPGNQPQHF; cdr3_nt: TGTGCCAGCAGCTTGGGGCCCGGGAATCAGCCCCAGCATTTT
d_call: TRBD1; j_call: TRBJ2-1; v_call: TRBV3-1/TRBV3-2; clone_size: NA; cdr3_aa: CASSQVLGQGMDNEQFF; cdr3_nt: TGTGCCAGCAGCCAAGTTCTGGGACAGGGGATGGACAATGAGCAGTTCTTC
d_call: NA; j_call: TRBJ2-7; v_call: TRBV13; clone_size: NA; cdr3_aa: CASSFSLARYEQYF; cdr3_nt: TGTGCCAGCAGCTTCTCGCTAGCGAGGTACGAGCAGTACTTC
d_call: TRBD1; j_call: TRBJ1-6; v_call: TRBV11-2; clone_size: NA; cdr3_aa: CASSMGQGHSPLHF; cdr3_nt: TGTGCCAGCAGCATGGGACAGGGCCATTCACCCCTCCACTTT
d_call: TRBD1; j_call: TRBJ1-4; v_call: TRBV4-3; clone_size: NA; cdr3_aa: CASSQRAGTGYFGGEKLFF; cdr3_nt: TGCGCCAGCAGCCAAAGGGCGGGGACAGGGTACTTTGGAGGGGAAAAACTGTTTTTT